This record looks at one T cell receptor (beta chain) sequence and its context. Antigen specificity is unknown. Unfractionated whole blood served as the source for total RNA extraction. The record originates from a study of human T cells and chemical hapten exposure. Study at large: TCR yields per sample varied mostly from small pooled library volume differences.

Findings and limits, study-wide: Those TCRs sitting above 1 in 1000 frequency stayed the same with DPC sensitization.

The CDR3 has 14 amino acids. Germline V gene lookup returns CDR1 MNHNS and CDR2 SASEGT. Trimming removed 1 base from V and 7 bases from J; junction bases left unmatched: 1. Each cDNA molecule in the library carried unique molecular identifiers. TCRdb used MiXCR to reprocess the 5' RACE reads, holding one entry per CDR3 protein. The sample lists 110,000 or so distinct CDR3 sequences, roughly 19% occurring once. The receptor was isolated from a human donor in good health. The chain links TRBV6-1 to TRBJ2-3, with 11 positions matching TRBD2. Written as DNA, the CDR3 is TGTGCCAGCAGTGAAGGACTAGCGGGAAATACGCAGTATTTT. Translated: CASSEGLAGNTQYF.